A selection of T cell receptor beta chains follows, all from one sample in a study of T-cell memory formation after mild COVID-19. TCRdb used MiXCR to reprocess the 5' RACE reads, holding one entry per CDR3 protein. The sample has approximately 400,000 distinct CDR3 sequences, 24% seen once. The sample comprised PBMCs or a T cell subset sorted from them (not recorded which). These receptor sequences come from an adult woman who had mild COVID-19 (a few samples of this study predate the infection). Cell type and time point are not known. Each CDR3 is given with its conserved first and last residue. Each record gives: J gene, V gene, clone size, D gene, CDR3 DNA, CDR3 protein. The D gene is left open where the match is weak. Where a row states a size, it is once, few, many or the class of an expanded clone; other rows omit it.

TRBJ1-2 TRBV20-1 NA NA TGCAGTGCTAGTGTTGACCTATCTGGCTACACCTTC CSASVDLSGYTF
TRBJ2-1 TRBV29-1 few TRBD2 TGCAGCGTTGAGGGACTAGCGATAAATGAGCAGTTCTTC CSVEGLAINEQFF
TRBJ1-1 TRBV5-1 few NA TGCGCCAGCAGCCCTACGGTGGGTACTGAAGCTTTCTTT CASSPTVGTEAFF
TRBJ2-3 TRBV20-1 NA TRBD2 TGCAGTGCTAGAGAGGTGGCGGGAGTATCGCAGTATTTT CSAREVAGVSQYF
TRBJ2-1 TRBV11-2 NA TRBD2 TGTGCCAGCAGCCCCGGGAGCGGGAGTTATAATGAGCAGTTCTTC CASSPGSGSYNEQFF
TRBJ1-3 TRBV2 NA NA TGTGCCAGCAGTGAAAAAGGGGATGTGGAGGGAAACACCATATATTTT CASSEKGDVEGNTIYF
TRBJ1-2 TRBV12-3/TRBV12-4 NA NA TGTGCCAGCAGTTTCGACGGAACCTATGGCTACACCTTC CASSFDGTYGYTF
TRBJ2-5 TRBV12-5 few TRBD2 TGTGCTAGTGGTTTGGTGGGACTAGCGGGAGTTGGGGTTGTCCAGTACTTC CASGLVGLAGVGVVQYF
TRBJ1-1 TRBV10-3 NA TRBD1 TGTGCCATCAGTGAGGGACAGGGCATTGAAGCTTTCTTT CAISEGQGIEAFF
TRBJ2-1 TRBV30 NA TRBD2 TGTGCCTGCCCGGGACTAGCGGGAGTTTACTCCTACAATGAGCAGTTCTTC CACPGLAGVYSYNEQFF
TRBJ2-1 TRBV24-1 few NA TGTGCCACCAGTGAACGAATTAGTGAGCAGTTCTTC CATSERISEQFF
TRBJ2-1 TRBV7-6 few NA TGTGCCAGCAGCTTAGCTCTGGCTAGTCGCCACAATGAGCAGTTCTTC CASSLALASRHNEQFF
TRBJ2-1 TRBV12-3/TRBV12-4 NA TRBD1 TGTGCCAGCAGTGGGGGACAGAGCCCCTACAATGAGCAGTTCTTC CASSGGQSPYNEQFF
TRBJ2-1 TRBV5-1 few TRBD2 TGCGCCAGCAGCCCATCTTCTGGGACTAGCAGGATGGGTGAGCAGTTCTTC CASSPSSGTSRMGEQFF
TRBJ1-1 TRBV12-3/TRBV12-4 NA NA TGTGCCAGCAGTTTGCACAGCGAAGCTTTCTTT CASSLHSEAFF
TRBJ2-7 TRBV19 NA NA TGTGCCAGTAGTATGGGGGGCGGGCACCCCACCTACGAGCAGTACTTC CASSMGGGHPTYEQYF
TRBJ2-3 TRBV19 few NA TGTGCCAGTAGTATCATTGGAGGCACAGATACGCAGTATTTT CASSIIGGTDTQYF
TRBJ2-7 TRBV12-3/TRBV12-4 NA NA TGTGCCAGCAATAGACCCTCCGGCGAGCAGTACTTC CASNRPSGEQYF
TRBJ2-7 TRBV6-5 NA NA TGTGCCAGCAGTTACGAGGGGGGCGTGGACTACGAGCAGTACTTC CASSYEGGVDYEQYF
TRBJ2-7 TRBV5-5 few NA TGTGCCAGCAGCTTGGAACTCGGGGTCTACGAGCAGTACTTC CASSLELGVYEQYF
TRBJ1-2 TRBV30 once TRBD1 TGTGCCTGGAGTGTCGGAGGAGGGGGCACCTTCACCTTC CAWSVGGGGTFTF
TRBJ2-1 TRBV7-8 NA TRBD2 TGTGCCAGCACCATGGGGGGGGAAGGTTACAATGAGCAGTTCTTC CASTMGGEGYNEQFF
TRBJ2-1 TRBV20-1 few NA TGCAGTGCTAGTGGAGGGGTCTTTGCCTCCTACAATGAGCAGTTCTTC CSASGGVFASYNEQFF
TRBJ2-3 TRBV5-6 once NA TGTGCCAGCAGCTTGTTATCGGGAGTGGATACGCAGTATTTT CASSLLSGVDTQYF
TRBJ2-2 TRBV7-8 NA NA TGTGCCAGCAGCTCGACAGCAATCGGGGAGCTGTTTTTT CASSSTAIGELFF
TRBJ2-7 TRBV27 few NA TGTGCCAGCAGTTTATTGGGGAGGTCCTACGAGCAGTACTTC CASSLLGRSYEQYF
TRBJ2-2 TRBV20-1 few NA TGCAGTGCGCGTCAGGGGAACACCGGGGAGCTGTTTTTT CSARQGNTGELFF
TRBJ2-3 TRBV20-1 few TRBD2 TGCAGTGCTCCCGGCGCGGGGGGCACAGATACGCAGTATTTT CSAPGAGGTDTQYF
TRBJ1-2 TRBV3-1 NA NA TGTGCCAGCAGCCAAGAACCAGGGAGGCACGGCTACACCTTC CASSQEPGRHGYTF
TRBJ2-3 TRBV20-1 NA NA TGCAGTGCTAGGTGGGGGGGGCCAACAGATACGCAGTATTTT CSARWGGPTDTQYF
TRBJ2-1 TRBV5-1 medium-sized TRBD2 TGCGCCAGCAGCTCCGGGACTAGCGGGAGGAGCTCCTACAATGAGCAGTTCTTC CASSSGTSGRSSYNEQFF
TRBJ1-1 TRBV7-8 few NA TGTGCCAGCAGCTCGTATCAGGGAAACACTGAAGCTTTCTTT CASSSYQGNTEAFF
TRBJ2-3 TRBV5-1 few TRBD1 TGCGCCAGCAGCCCCGCCGGACAGGGGGCCGGAGATACGCAGTATTTT CASSPAGQGAGDTQYF
TRBJ2-3 TRBV7-9 few NA TGTGCCAGCAGCTTCGAGGGAGGTGCAGATACGCAGTATTTT CASSFEGGADTQYF
TRBJ1-3 TRBV10-3 NA NA TGTGCCATCAGTGATATGGGACAAAGCTCTGGAAACACCATATATTTT CAISDMGQSSGNTIYF
TRBJ2-5 TRBV5-1 few TRBD2 TGCGCCAGCAGCCCCACCGGGGGGGGTCAGGAGACCCAGTACTTC CASSPTGGGQETQYF
TRBJ2-2 TRBV11-3 few NA TGTGCCAGCAGCCCCGTGGTGGGAACCCCGCCCGGGGAGCTGTTTTTT CASSPVVGTPPGELFF
TRBJ2-1 TRBV4-2 few TRBD2 TGTGCCAGCAGCCCGCTGGGACTAGCGGGAGTCAATGAGCAGTTCTTC CASSPLGLAGVNEQFF
TRBJ1-1 TRBV7-2 few NA TGTGCCAGCAGCTCCCATCAGGGTATGACGAACACTGAAGCTTTCTTT CASSSHQGMTNTEAFF
TRBJ2-3 TRBV18 many TRBD1 TGTGCCAGCTCACCGACAGGGGTACGGACAGATACGCAGTATTTT CASSPTGVRTDTQYF
TRBJ1-1 TRBV6-1 few NA TGTGCCAGCAGTGAAGTCGGCAGGGGAAGGACTGAAGCTTTCTTT CASSEVGRGRTEAFF
TRBJ2-7 TRBV12-3/TRBV12-4 once NA TGTGCCAGCAGTTTTAATCACTACGAGCAGTACTTC CASSFNHYEQYF
TRBJ1-2 TRBV7-9 few TRBD1 TGTGCCAGCAGGGAGACAGGGGGCTGGGGCTACACCTTC CASRETGGWGYTF
TRBJ1-1 TRBV5-5 few NA TGTGCCAGCAGCTCGCTGGAGGGGCAGAACACTGAAGCTTTCTTT CASSSLEGQNTEAFF
TRBJ2-1 TRBV11-3 NA TRBD2 TGTGCCAGCACGGGGCGGGAGAGCTCCTACAATGAGCAGTTCTTC CASTGRESSYNEQFF